These 26 T cell receptor beta chains were all obtained from the same sample, sequenced in a study of blood T cell repertoires in COVID-19. Libraries were prepared by immunoSEQ multiplex PCR; TCRdb keeps only in-frame clonotypes and omits some of them. Among some 190,000 clones, approximately 80% were seen once, and the ten largest hold around 14%. Source material: PBMCs or T cells enriched from blood (not recorded which). These receptors were obtained from a man in his fifties or sixties who had been exposed to COVID-19.

This rearrangement joins TRBV18 to TRBJ1-3, with D perhaps TRBD1 (5 bases). Germline assignment: CDR1 KGHSH and CDR2 LQKENI. V shed 5 bases and J shed 0 bases, with 8 bases lying between them. The CDR3 spans 14 residues. CDR3 DNA sequence: TGTGCCAGCTCAGACAGAAGCTCTGGAAACACCATATATTTT. Translated, it gives CASSDRSSGNTIYF.

This clone was seen only a few times. V gene TRBV19 combines with J gene TRBJ2-5, with 8 bases that match TRBD1. CDR3 length equals 14 residues. Trimming removed 3 bases from V and 5 bases from J; junction bases left unmatched: 5. The germline V gene encodes CDR1 LNHDA and CDR2 SQIVND (reference sequence). The CDR3 loop is CASSIRGLGETQYF. The CDR3 coding sequence is TGTGCCAGTAGTATCAGGGGGCTGGGGGAGACCCAGTACTTC.

The chain is built from TRBV6-1 and TRBJ2-7; D perhaps matches TRBD2 (5 bases). This CDR3 is built from 15 residues. Deletions cut 2 bases from V and 2 bases from J, with 13 bases between. CDR1 and CDR2 (germline): MNHNS, SASEGT. CDR3 in DNA: TGTGCCAGCAGTGAATGGGAGACTACTACCTACGAGCAGTACTTC. Translated, it gives CASSEWETTTYEQYF.

The genes are TRBV5-8 and TRBJ2-1, with no clear D. The length of the CDR3 is 15 residues. Germline CDR1 is SGHTS and CDR2 is YDEGEE. V dropped 1 base and J dropped 0 bases, with 8 bases sitting between them. CDR3: CASSLSGSSYNEQFF. In DNA, the CDR3 is TGTGCCAGCAGCTTGTCCGGTTCCTCCTACAATGAGCAGTTCTTC.

This sequence joins TRBV5-4 and TRBJ1-5; tentative D call: TRBD1 (5 bases). This CDR3 comprises 15 residues. V lost 0 bases to trimming and J lost 5 bases, with 12 bases between them. Per the germline V gene, CDR1 is SGHNT and CDR2 is YYREEE (reference sequence). The CDR3 bases are TGTGCCAGCAGCTTGGCCCCCGACAGAGATCAGCCCCAGCATTTT. The encoded protein is CASSLAPDRDQPQHF. The entire variable domain, with the rest obtained from reference TRBV5-4 and TRBJ1-5, is as follows: ETGVTQSPTHLIKTRGQQVTLRCSSQSGHNTVSWYQQALGQGPQFIFQYYREEENGRGNFPPRFSGLQFPNYSSELNVNALELDDSALYLCASSLAPDRDQPQHFGDGTRLSIL.

The chain joins TRBV9 to TRBJ2-2; D is possibly TRBD2 (6 bases). The CDR3 runs to 16 residues. Germline V CDR1 and CDR2: SGDLS, YYNGEE. V shed 0 bases and J shed 1 base, with 10 bases lying between them. As DNA, the CDR3 is TGTGCCAGCAGCGTAGCTATAGCGGTGAACACCGGGGAGCTGTTTTTT. It is translated as CASSVAIAVNTGELFF.

The chain combines TRBV28 with TRBJ1-5; D gene uncertain. V gave up 7 bases and J gave up 5 bases, with 9 bases separating them. Germline V gene data show CDR1 as MDHEN and CDR2 as SYDVKM. The CDR3 is 12 amino acids. The DNA for the CDR3 is TGTGCCAGCAAGTTACAAGATCAGCCCCAGCATTTT. Its translation is CASKLQDQPQHF.

This clone was seen a handful of times. The rearrangement joins TRBV7-9 to TRBJ2-1; D is ambiguous. CDR1 is SEHNR, CDR2 FQNEAQ, per germline (reference sequence). Trimming cost V 0 bases and J 4 bases, with 4 bases left between them. The CDR3 length is 13 residues. CDR3 DNA: TGTGCCAGCAGCTTAGCTTTATACAATGAGCAGTTCTTC. It yields the protein CASSLALYNEQFF.

This sequence joins TRBV30 and TRBJ1-5, with 7 nucleotides matching TRBD1. The CDR3 totals 15 residues. J lost 2 bases, V lost 2 bases, and 6 bases had no gene match. CDR1 GTSNPN and CDR2 SVGIG come from the germline V gene (reference sequence). The CDR3 DNA reads TGTGCCTGGAGTCCGGGACAGCCTGGCAATCAGCCCCAGCATTTT. Amino acids: CAWSPGQPGNQPQHF.

This clone was recorded many times. This chain connects TRBV6-1 to TRBJ1-2; possibly TRBD1 for D (5 bases). The CDR3 length is 15 residues. Germline CDR1 reads MNHNS; CDR2 reads SASEGT. V gave up 1 base and J gave up 6 bases, with 15 bases separating them. CDR3 coding DNA: TGTGCCAGCAGTGAAGGGAGGGGCTCGGGCCATGGCTACACCTTC. Its protein product is CASSEGRGSGHGYTF.

The rearrangement joins TRBV10-1 to TRBJ2-1, with 11 bases aligning to TRBD2. This CDR3 is built from 16 residues. V shed 5 bases, J shed 7 bases, and the junction held 10 bases outside the gene matches. CDR1 and CDR2 (germline): WNHNN, SYGVQD (reference sequence). In nucleotides, the CDR3 is TGCGCCAGCAGTACGAATAGGGCTAGCGGGAGGAATGAGCAGTTCTTC. Its translation: CASSTNRASGRNEQFF.

A remark on this clone: The junction shows a germline mismatch at one end, possibly a read error. The gene calls are TRBV11-3 and TRBJ2-7; D is ambiguous. Per germline, CDR1 SGHNT and CDR2 YENEEA. CDR3 length equals 14 residues. The CDR3 here is CASSVDSGSYEQYF. CDR3 nucleotides: TGTGCCAGCAGCGTAGACTCGGGCTCCTACGAGCAGTACTTC.

This sequence joins TRBV9 and TRBJ2-7; D is possibly TRBD2 (6 bases). Trimming pared 5 bases from V and 0 bases from J, leaving 12 bases between. Germline-derived CDR1 and CDR2 are SGDLS and YYNGEE. CDR3 length equals 14 residues. CDR3 in DNA: TGTGCCAGCAGTTTGGAGGGTAGCTCCTACGAGCAGTACTTC. It yields the protein CASSLEGSSYEQYF.

This clone was observed a handful of times. J is TRBJ2-7 and V is TRBV7-8; 13 bases line up with TRBD2. The CDR3 runs 17 residues. Trimming cost V 1 base and J 2 bases; bases outside gene matches: 5. CDR1 and CDR2 (germline): SGHVS, FQNEAQ. CDR3 sequence reads: CASSLGKLAGGPYEQYF. The CDR3 nucleotides are TGTGCCAGCAGCTTAGGGAAACTAGCGGGAGGGCCCTACGAGCAGTACTTC.

In its sample, this clone was seen a few times. The V call is TRBV4-1, the J call TRBJ2-7, with 10 bases identical to TRBD1. Germline CDR1 is MGHRA and CDR2 is YSYEKL. Trimming at V came to 3 bases and at J to 5 bases, leaving 4 bases not matched to a gene. This CDR3 contains 14 residues. CDR3 loop: CASSQTGTGDEQYF. In nucleotides, the CDR3 is TGCGCCAGCAGCCAGACCGGGACAGGGGACGAGCAGTACTTC.

The chain uses TRBV9 and TRBJ2-4, with D perhaps matching TRBD2 (6 bases). Germline assignment: CDR1 SGDLS and CDR2 YYNGEE. This CDR3 is 13 amino acids long. The V end was cut by 1 base, the J end by 8 bases, with 10 bases between. This CDR3 reads CASSVSPGDIQYF. Here the CDR3 DNA reads TGTGCCAGCAGCGTATCCCCGGGGGACATTCAGTACTTC.

This sequence joins TRBV6-2 or TRBV6-3 and TRBJ2-1, with 9 nucleotides matching TRBD1. The ends lost 5 bases at V and 8 bases at J; junction bases unmatched: 13. Per the germline V gene, CDR1 is MNHEY and CDR2 is SVGEGT. The CDR3 covers 16 residues. CDR3: CASSGSGTGRQYEQFF. The CDR3 DNA reads TGTGCCAGCAGTGGATCCGGGACAGGGCGACAATATGAGCAGTTCTTC.

This clone was counted between two and nine times. This chain connects TRBV18 to TRBJ1-5; D remains unclear. The CDR3 consists of 15 residues. V was pared by 3 bases and J by 1 base, with 10 bases between. Germline assignment: CDR1 KGHSH and CDR2 LQKENI. The CDR3 DNA reads as TGTGCCAGCTCACCGAGAGCGGACAGCAATCAGCCCCAGCATTTT. This gives the protein CASSPRADSNQPQHF.

The rearrangement uses TRBV10-3 and TRBJ2-7; 9 bases agree with TRBD2. Trimming cost V 5 bases and J 2 bases; bases outside gene matches: 4. Germline CDR1 is ENHRY and CDR2 is SYGVKD. The CDR3 is 14 amino acids. CDR3 amino acids: CAISPTSGTYEQYF. The CDR3 region has the DNA TGTGCCATCAGTCCGACTAGCGGCACCTACGAGCAGTACTTC.

V is TRBV27 and J is TRBJ2-3, with D possibly being TRBD1 (6 bases). V lost 9 bases, J lost 8 bases, and 21 bases lay in between. Per germline, CDR1 MNHEY and CDR2 SMNVEV (reference sequence). The CDR3 has 14 amino acids. The CDR3 DNA follows: TGTGCCAGTACCGGGACACCAGATTTGGGTACGCAGTATTTT. Amino acids: CASTGTPDLGTQYF.

The CDR3 here is CASSQEVNRGTTDTQYF. CDR3 DNA: TGCGCCAGCAGCCAAGAGGTTAACAGGGGAACCACAGATACGCAGTATTTT. The chain is built from TRBV4-3 and TRBJ2-3; TRBD1 agrees at 7 bases. CDR1 and CDR2 from the germline V gene are LGHNA and YSLEER. V was clipped by 0 bases and J by 2 bases; unmatched bases: 8. This CDR3 is built from 17 residues.

This clone was picked up a small number of times. V is TRBV6-4 and J is TRBJ2-7; 14 nucleotides match TRBD2. From germline, CDR1 is MRHNA and CDR2 SNTAGT. With V trimmed by 6 bases and J by 9 bases, 7 bases remained unmatched. The CDR3 length is 14 residues. The CDR3 nucleotides read TGTGCCAGCAGGACCGGGACTAGCGGGAGCGGGCAGTACTTC. Its protein is CASRTGTSGSGQYF.

A single count supports this clone. This sequence joins TRBV10-3 and TRBJ2-1, with D maybe TRBD2 (6 bases). Germline CDR1 ENHRY, CDR2 SYGVKD. Trimming took off 6 bases at V and 3 bases at J, with 15 bases between the two ends. The CDR3 length is 15 residues. The CDR3 bases are TGTGCCATCAGCCAAGCGGGTTCCCTCTACAATGAGCAGTTCTTC. This codes for CAISQAGSLYNEQFF.

V and J are TRBV9 and TRBJ1-4, with D maybe TRBD1 (5 bases). The CDR3 covers 15 residues. V was trimmed by 4 bases and J by 13 bases, leaving 23 bases between them. CDR1 is SGDLS, CDR2 YYNGEE, per germline. The chain's CDR3 is CASSPGGTKVEGLFF. CDR3 DNA sequence: TGTGCCAGCAGCCCCGGGGGGACGAAGGTAGAGGGACTGTTTTTT.

V gene TRBV5-4 combines with J gene TRBJ2-3; D gene uncertain. The CDR3 is 15 residues long. V lost 3 bases and J 0 bases, leaving 11 bases between the germline ends. Germline values: CDR1 SGHNT, CDR2 YYREEE (reference sequence). The CDR3 protein is CASSSPAFSTDTQYF. The CDR3 DNA is TGTGCCAGCAGCTCCCCCGCGTTCAGCACAGATACGCAGTATTTT.

This clone has more than one count but fewer than ten. The V and J genes are TRBV7-2 and TRBJ1-2; D is uncertain. The V end lost 0 bases, the J end lost 3 bases, and 11 bases lay between the germline ends. CDR3 length: 15 residues. Germline loops: CDR1 SGHTA, CDR2 FQGNSA. Written as DNA, the CDR3 is TGTGCCAGCAGCTTAGCGAAGGGAGGAGACTATGGCTACACCTTC. Translated: CASSLAKGGDYGYTF.